This TCR beta chain emerged from a study of blood T cell repertoires in COVID-19 (dated by TCRdb to 2018 to 2020). Notes on the research overall: Collaborator samples came from the United States, Italy and Spain and covered acute and convalescent phases of COVID-19. Samples were obtained from the ongoing ImmuneRACE study (first 160 participants) and from about 1,300 subjects provided by 6 global collaborators. The material from the prospective study consisted of cDNA or gDNA derived from T cells, B-cell-depleted T cells, or PBMCs. Deeply sampled blood TCRbeta repertoires from subjects exposed to, actively infected with, or recovered from COVID-19 were included in the dataset. Nearly every sample came with metadata listing a de-identified subject ID, COVID-19 status, age in years and sex. Where HLA class I and class II types were available, the types were taken from metadata supplied by the sample provider, not from assay-based typing. The repertoires were released in a freely available public database meant as a resource for research on the immune response to SARS-CoV-2. The study at large found these results: The amount of clinical and demographic metadata varied by source and participant and was provided uncurated.

Looking up the germline V gene yields CDR1 MDHEN and CDR2 SYDVKM. The CDR3 has 12 amino acids, counting the end cysteine and phenylalanine. The sequence is cut down to CDR3 DNA, 36 bases in frame from base 1. V is clipped by 5 bases and J by 3 bases, and the sequence between their germline boundaries is 7 bases long. TCRbeta CDR3 regions were amplified from genomic DNA using the immunoSEQ Assay, a bias-controlled multiplex PCR. The published analysis was carried out like this. The number of nucleated cells in each sample was estimated by amplification of reference gene primers within the assay. To quantify the absolute abundance of each unique TCRbeta CDR3 rearrangement, sequence reads were collapsed and filtered. Productive Simpson clonality was computed per sample as the square root of Simpson's diversity index over productive rearrangements. This immuneACCESS table, as held by TCRdb, lists in-frame sequences with V and J called but not all clones. Of the missing ones, under half trace to an unresolved V gene in checked studies; the others have no known cause. Clone size and V and J calls were adopted from that table, with D and trimming inferred from the DNA. In this sample the table shows 110,000 or so clones, over 80% of which occur a single time. Together, the top ten hold more than 3.5% of the sample.

Each collaborating institution followed its own protocols to collect whole blood in K2EDTA tubes. For TCRbeta analysis, collaborator samples were shipped as frozen whole blood, as isolated PBMCs, or as DNA extracted from either sample type. About this clone: Its antigen is unknown. Base qualities are not provided; no much larger clone lies one nucleotide away.

This TCR came from a woman in her seventies with acute or convalescent COVID-19. The chain employs TRBV28 and TRBJ1-2; TRBD1 could be the D gene, as 5 bases match. The material sequenced was peripheral blood. The bases read TGTGCCAGCAGTCAGGGTTACTATGGCTACACCTTC. Translated, it reads CASSQGYYGYTF.